This TCR beta chain was identified in a study of radiotherapy plus CTLA-4 blockade in lung cancer. Patients with chemo-refractory metastatic non-small-cell lung cancer received focal radiation plus CTLA-4 blockade with ipilimumab. The CDR3 consists of 15 residues. Germline values: CDR1 MNHNS, CDR2 SASEGT. V lost 3 bases, J lost 6 bases, and 15 bases lay in between. Generated by immunoSEQ multiplex PCR, the TCRdb table keeps only in-frame clones and is missing some. This table has 12,000 or so clones, around four fifths appearing once. This chain uses TRBV6-1 with TRBJ2-1, with a tentative D call TRBD2 (6 bases). The receptor was derived from a human donor with non-small cell lung cancer that progressed on radiotherapy plus ipilimumab. The sample here was peripheral blood, taken from a patient treated with radiotherapy plus ipilimumab. The CDR3 region has the DNA TGTGCCAGCAGTGAGTGGCTAGCGCCGCCCAATGAGCAGTTCTTC. It yields the protein CASSEWLAPPNEQFF.